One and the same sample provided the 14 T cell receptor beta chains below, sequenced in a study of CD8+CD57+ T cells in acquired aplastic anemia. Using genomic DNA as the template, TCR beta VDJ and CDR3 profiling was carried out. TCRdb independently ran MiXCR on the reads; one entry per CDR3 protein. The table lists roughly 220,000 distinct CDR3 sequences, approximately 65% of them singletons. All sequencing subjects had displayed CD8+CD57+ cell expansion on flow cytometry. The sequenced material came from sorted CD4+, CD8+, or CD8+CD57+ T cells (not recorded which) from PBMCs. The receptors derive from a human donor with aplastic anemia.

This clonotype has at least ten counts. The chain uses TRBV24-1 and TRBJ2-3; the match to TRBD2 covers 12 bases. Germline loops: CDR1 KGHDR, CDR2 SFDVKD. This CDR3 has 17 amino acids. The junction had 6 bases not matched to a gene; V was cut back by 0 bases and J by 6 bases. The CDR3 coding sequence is TGTGCCACCAGTGATTTGTCGACTAGCGGGGGCCCGGATACGCAGTATTTT. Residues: CATSDLSTSGGPDTQYF.

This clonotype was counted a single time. In DNA form, the CDR3 reads TGTGCCAGCAGCCTAATGGGGACAGAGTATGGCTACACCTTC. It specifies CASSLMGTEYGYTF. The chain employs TRBV7-9 and TRBJ1-2; the match to TRBD1 covers 7 bases. The CDR3 runs to 14 residues. Germline CDR1 SEHNR, CDR2 FQNEAQ (reference sequence). Trimming at V came to 5 bases and at J to 5 bases, leaving 8 bases not matched to a gene.

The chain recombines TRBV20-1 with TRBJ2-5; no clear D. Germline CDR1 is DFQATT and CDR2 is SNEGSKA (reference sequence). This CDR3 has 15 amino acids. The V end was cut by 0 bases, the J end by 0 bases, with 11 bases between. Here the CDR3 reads CSARDSSRYQETQYF. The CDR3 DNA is TGCAGTGCTAGAGATTCCAGCAGGTACCAAGAGACCCAGTACTTC.

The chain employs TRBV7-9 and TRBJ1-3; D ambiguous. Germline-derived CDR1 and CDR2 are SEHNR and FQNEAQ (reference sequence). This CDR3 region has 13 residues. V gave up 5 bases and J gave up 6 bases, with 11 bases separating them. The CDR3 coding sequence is TGTGCCAGCAGCCCCGTGGGTCTAAACACCATATATTTT. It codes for CASSPVGLNTIYF. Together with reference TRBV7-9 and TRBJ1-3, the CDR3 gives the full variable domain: DTGVSQNPRHKITKRGQNVTFRCDPISEHNRLYWYRQTLGQGPEFLTYFQNEAQLEKSRLLSDRFSAERPKGSFSTLEIQRTEQGDSAMYLCASSPVGLNTIYFGEGSWLTVV.

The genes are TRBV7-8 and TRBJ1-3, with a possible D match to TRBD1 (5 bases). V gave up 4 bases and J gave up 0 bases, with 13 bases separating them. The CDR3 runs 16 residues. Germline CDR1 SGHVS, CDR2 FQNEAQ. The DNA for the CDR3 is TGTGCCAGCAGCTCTACAGGCCCAAGCTCTGGAAACACCATATATTTT. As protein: CASSSTGPSSGNTIYF.

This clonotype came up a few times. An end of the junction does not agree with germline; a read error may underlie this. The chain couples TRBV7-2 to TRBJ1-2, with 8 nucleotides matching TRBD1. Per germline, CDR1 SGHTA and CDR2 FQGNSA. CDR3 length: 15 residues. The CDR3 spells CASSLTRTGTYGYTF. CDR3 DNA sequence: TGCGCCAGCAGCTTGACCCGGACAGGGACCTATGGCTACACCTTC. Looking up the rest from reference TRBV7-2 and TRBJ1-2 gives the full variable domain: GAGVSQSPSNKVTEKGKDVELRCDPISGHTALYWYRQSLGQGLEFLIYFQGNSAPDKSGLPSDRFSAERTGGSVSTLTIQRTQQEDSAVYLCASSLTRTGTYGYTFGSGTRLTVV.

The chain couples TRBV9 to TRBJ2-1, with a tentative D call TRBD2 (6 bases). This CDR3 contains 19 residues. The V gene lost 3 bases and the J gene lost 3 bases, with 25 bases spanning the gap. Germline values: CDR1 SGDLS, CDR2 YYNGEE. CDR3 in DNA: TGTGCCAGCAGCGCAGTTACCGGGGAGGCAGGGAACTACTACAATGAGCAGTTCTTC. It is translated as CASSAVTGEAGNYYNEQFF.

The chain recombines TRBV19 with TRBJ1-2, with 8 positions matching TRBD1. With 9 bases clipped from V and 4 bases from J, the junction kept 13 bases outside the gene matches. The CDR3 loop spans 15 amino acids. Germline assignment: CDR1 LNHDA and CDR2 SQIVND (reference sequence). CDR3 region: CASSPGQGGSYGYTF. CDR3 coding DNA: TGTGCCAGCAGCCCTGGACAGGGCGGGAGCTATGGCTACACCTTC.

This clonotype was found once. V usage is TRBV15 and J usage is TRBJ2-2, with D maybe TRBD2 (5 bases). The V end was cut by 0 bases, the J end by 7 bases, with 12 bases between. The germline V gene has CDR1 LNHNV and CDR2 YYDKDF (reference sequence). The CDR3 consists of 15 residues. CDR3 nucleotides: TGTGCCACCAGCAGAGACCCGGGGATCGTCGGGGAGCTGTTTTTT. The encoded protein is CATSRDPGIVGELFF.

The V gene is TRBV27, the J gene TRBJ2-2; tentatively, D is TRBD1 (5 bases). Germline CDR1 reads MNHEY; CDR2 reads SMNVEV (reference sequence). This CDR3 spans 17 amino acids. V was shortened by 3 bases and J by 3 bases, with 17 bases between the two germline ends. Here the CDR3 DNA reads TGTGCCAGCAGTTTGGGTGTGGGCAGGGCCTACACCGGGGAGCTGTTTTTT. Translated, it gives CASSLGVGRAYTGELFF.

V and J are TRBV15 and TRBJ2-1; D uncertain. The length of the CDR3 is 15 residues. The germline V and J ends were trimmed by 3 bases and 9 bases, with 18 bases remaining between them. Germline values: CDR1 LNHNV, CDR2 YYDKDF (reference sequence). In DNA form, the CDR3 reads TGTGCCACCAGCAGCCAAGATCTATCAGCGATTGAGCAGTTCTTC. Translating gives CATSSQDLSAIEQFF. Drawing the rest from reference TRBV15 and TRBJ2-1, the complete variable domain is DAMVIQNPRYQVTQFGKPVTLSCSQTLNHNVMYWYQQKSSQAPKLLFHYYDKDFNNEADTPDNFQSRRPNTSFCFLDIRSPGLGDTAMYLCATSSQDLSAIEQFFGPGTRLTVL.

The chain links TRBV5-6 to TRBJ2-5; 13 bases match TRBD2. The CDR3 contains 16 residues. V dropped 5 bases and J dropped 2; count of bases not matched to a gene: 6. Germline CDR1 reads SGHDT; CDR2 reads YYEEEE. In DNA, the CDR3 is TGTGCCAGCAGTTACCCGGGACTAGCGGGACAAGAGACCCAGTACTTC. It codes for CASSYPGLAGQETQYF.

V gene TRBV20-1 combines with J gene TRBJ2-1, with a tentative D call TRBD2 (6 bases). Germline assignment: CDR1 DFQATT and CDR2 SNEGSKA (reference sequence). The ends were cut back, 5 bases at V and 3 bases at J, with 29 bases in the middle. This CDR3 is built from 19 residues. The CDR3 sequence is CSADLSSGLPSGLYNEQFF. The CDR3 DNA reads TGCAGTGCTGACCTGAGTAGCGGCCTTCCCTCGGGCCTCTACAATGAGCAGTTCTTC.

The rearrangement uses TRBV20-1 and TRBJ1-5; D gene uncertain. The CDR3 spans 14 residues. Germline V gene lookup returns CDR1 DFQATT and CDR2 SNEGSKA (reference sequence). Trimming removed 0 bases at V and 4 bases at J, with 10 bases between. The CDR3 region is CSARDSRQNQPQHF. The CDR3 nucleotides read TGCAGTGCTAGAGATAGCCGGCAAAATCAGCCCCAGCATTTT.